A selection of T cell receptor beta chains follows, all from one sample in a study of OX40 agonist ivuxolimab in advanced cancers. The method was immunoSEQ multiplex PCR; TCRdb's version includes in-frame clones alone and lacks a portion of them. The sample lists some 80,000 clones, roughly 89% occurring once. The sequencing here drew on CD4+ or CD8+ T cells sorted from blood, taken in a trial of the OX40 agonist ivuxolimab. The receptor source for this set is an adult with an advanced solid tumor such as melanoma, head and neck, liver or kidney cancer. The CDR3 runs from the conserved cysteine through the conserved F or W. The D gene is left open where the match is weak. For some rows the clone size is stated as once, few or many, or as a class when expanded; others skip it.

clone size	CDR3 length	D gene	V gene	J gene	CDR3 protein	CDR3 DNA
-	15	-	TRBV9	TRBJ2-3	CASSVGGVGTDTQYF	TGTGCCAGCAGCGTAGGAGGGGTCGGCACAGATACGCAGTATTTT
once	16	-	TRBV28	TRBJ2-3	CASSSLRTVSTDTQYF	TGTGCCAGCAGTTCCTTGAGGACGGTTAGCACAGATACGCAGTATTTT
-	19	-	TRBV21-1	TRBJ2-1	CASSKAWLAVTSSYNEQFF	TGTGCCAGCAGCAAAGCTTGGCTAGCGGTCACCAGCTCCTACAATGAGCAGTTCTTC
-	17	-	TRBV27	TRBJ2-7	CASRAFVGGDNSYEQYF	TGTGCCAGCAGGGCGTTCGTGGGCGGGGATAACTCCTACGAGCAGTACTTC
-	15	TRBD1	TRBV5-4	TRBJ2-7	CASSPPGTDSYEQYF	TGTGCCAGCAGCCCGCCCGGGACAGACTCCTACGAGCAGTACTTC
-	14	-	TRBV5-1	TRBJ1-5	CASSSGDSNQPQHF	TGCGCCAGCAGCTCGGGCGATAGCAATCAGCCCCAGCATTTT
-	14	TRBD1	TRBV6-6	TRBJ2-7	CASSQDRGPYEQYF	TGTGCCAGCAGCCAGGACAGGGGCCCCTACGAGCAGTACTTC
-	14	-	TRBV13	TRBJ1-4	CASSRGQSRGKLFF	TGTGCCAGCAGCCGCGGACAGTCGAGGGGAAAACTGTTTTTT
-	14	-	TRBV5-8	TRBJ1-1	CASSLGEGPTEAFF	TGTGCCAGCAGCTTGGGCGAGGGCCCCACTGAAGCTTTCTTT
once	14	TRBD1	TRBV6-6	TRBJ2-3	CASTREGAVDTQYF	TGTGCCAGCACTAGAGAGGGGGCGGTAGATACGCAGTATTTT
-	14	-	TRBV5-1	TRBJ2-7	CASSLSGPGYEQYF	TGCGCCAGCAGCTTGAGCGGACCAGGCTACGAGCAGTACTTC
few	14	-	TRBV6-1	TRBJ2-3	CASSKGSGTDTQYF	TGTGCCAGCTCCAAGGGATCAGGCACAGATACGCAGTATTTT
-	16	-	TRBV4-1	TRBJ1-3	CASSQDGGPSGNTIYF	TGCGCCAGCAGCCAAGATGGGGGACCCTCTGGAAACACCATATATTTT
-	15	TRBD1	TRBV4-1	TRBJ2-4	CASSQDRTGTNIQYF	TGCGCCAGCAGCCAAGACAGGACAGGGACGAACATTCAGTACTTC
-	15	-	TRBV2	TRBJ1-6	CASSGGTRDGLPLHF	TGTGCCAGCAGTGGAGGGACCCGCGACGGACTGCCCCTCCACTTT
-	13	-	TRBV6-5	TRBJ1-1	CASSRRGGTEAFF	TGTGCCAGCAGCCGACGCGGAGGGACTGAAGCTTTCTTT
few	15	-	TRBV2	TRBJ1-5	CASSGSPPSNQPQHF	TGTGCCAGCAGTGGATCCCCTCCTAGCAATCAGCCCCAGCATTTT
-	16	-	TRBV4-2	TRBJ1-6	CASATSASTTNSPLHF	TGTGCCAGCGCTACGTCAGCCTCTACCACGAATTCACCCCTCCACTTT
-	13	TRBD1	TRBV2	TRBJ2-7	CASRGTGAGEQYF	TGTGCCAGCCGAGGGACAGGGGCCGGCGAGCAGTACTTC
few	11	TRBD1	TRBV30	TRBJ1-1	CACQGAAEAFF	TGTGCCTGCCAGGGGGCGGCTGAAGCTTTCTTT
-	14	TRBD2	TRBV19	TRBJ2-1	CASRRLAGGGEQFF	TGTGCCAGTCGAAGACTAGCGGGGGGGGGTGAGCAGTTCTTC
-	14	-	TRBV6-1	TRBJ2-2	CASSRWFPAGELFF	TGTGCCAGCAGCAGGTGGTTCCCGGCCGGGGAGCTGTTTTTT
-	17	TRBD2	TRBV7-2	TRBJ2-1	CASSERRLADSYNEQFF	TGTGCCAGCAGCGAGAGGAGACTAGCGGATTCCTACAATGAGCAGTTCTTC
-	13	-	TRBV10-1	TRBJ2-1	CASSSQGYNEQFF	TGCGCCAGCAGTTCCCAGGGGTACAATGAGCAGTTCTTC
once	16	-	TRBV11-2	TRBJ2-7	CASSLPPQGRLNEQYF	TGTGCCAGCAGCTTACCCCCGCAGGGGCGATTGAACGAGCAGTACTTC
-	16	TRBD1	TRBV28	TRBJ1-4	CASSPGGGQGYEKLFF	TGTGCCAGCAGTCCGGGCGGGGGACAGGGATATGAAAAACTGTTTTTT
-	14	TRBD2	TRBV7-2	TRBJ2-1	CASSSGTSGSFRVF	TGTGCCAGCAGCTCCGGGACTAGCGGGAGTTTTAGGGTCTTC
-	15	-	TRBV19	TRBJ2-2	CASSKTGFGPGELFF	TGTGCCAGTAGTAAAACAGGGTTTGGTCCCGGGGAGCTGTTTTTT
-	12	-	TRBV2	TRBJ2-5	CASSVRRETQYF	TGTGCCAGCAGTGTCCGAAGGGAGACCCAGTACTTC
-	15	-	TRBV6-1	TRBJ1-1	CASSEAWAGRAEAFF	TGTGCCAGCAGTGAAGCGTGGGCAGGACGGGCTGAAGCTTTCTTT
-	15	-	TRBV6-1	TRBJ1-5	CASSPTMVSNQPQHF	TGTGCCAGCAGTCCTACGATGGTGAGCAATCAGCCCCAGCATTTT
-	13	TRBD2	TRBV5-4	TRBJ2-7	CASSPPGLVEQYF	TGTGCCAGCAGCCCGCCGGGACTAGTCGAGCAGTACTTC
-	15	-	TRBV29-1	TRBJ2-5	CSVEYEPRRGETQYF	TGCAGCGTTGAGTACGAGCCTCGGCGGGGAGAGACCCAGTACTTC
-	15	-	TRBV30	TRBJ1-6	CAWSVRFEVDSPLHF	TGTGCCTGGAGTGTACGGTTCGAGGTGGACTCACCCCTCCACTTT
-	13	-	TRBV6-5	TRBJ2-2	CASRAPNTGELFF	TGTGCCAGCAGGGCCCCGAACACCGGGGAGCTGTTTTTT
few	13	-	TRBV10-1	TRBJ1-1	CASSEEILTEAFF	TGCGCCAGCAGTGAAGAGATCCTCACTGAAGCTTTCTTT
-	16	TRBD1	TRBV5-1	TRBJ2-5	CASRSSGGAGQETQYF	TGCGCCAGCAGGTCCTCAGGGGGCGCGGGGCAAGAGACCCAGTACTTC
-	14	-	TRBV6-5	TRBJ1-3	CASRTSVNNGPIYF	TGTGCCAGCAGGACATCGGTTAACAACGGCCCCATATATTTT
-	12	-	TRBV7-9	TRBJ1-2	CATMYTSYGYTF	TGTGCCACCATGTATACTTCCTATGGCTACACCTTC
-	14	-	TRBV7-9	TRBJ1-2	CASSLVQGFEGYTF	TGTGCCAGCAGCTTAGTACAGGGCTTCGAGGGCTACACCTTC
-	18	-	TRBV5-1	TRBJ1-6	CASSLVWSGVSYNSPLHF	TGCGCCAGCAGCTTGGTGTGGTCTGGGGTTTCCTATAATTCACCCCTCCACTTT
-	15	TRBD2	TRBV18	TRBJ2-7	CASSPPMGGKGEQYF	TGTGCCAGCTCACCACCGATGGGGGGGAAGGGCGAGCAGTACTTC
-	14	-	TRBV9	TRBJ2-1	CASSPGASYNEQFF	TGTGCCAGCAGCCCCGGAGCCTCCTACAATGAGCAGTTCTTC
-	13	-	TRBV14	TRBJ1-2	CASSPGLLYGYTF	TGTGCCAGCAGCCCCGGACTTCTCTATGGCTACACCTTC
-	12	-	TRBV13	TRBJ1-4	CATTVAGEKLFF	TGTGCCACGACAGTGGCCGGTGAAAAACTGTTTTTT
-	13	-	TRBV11-2	TRBJ1-6	CASSFDINSPLHF	TGTGCCAGCAGCTTCGATATTAATTCACCCCTCCACTTT
-	15	TRBD2	TRBV5-1	TRBJ2-7	CASSFGLAGAYEQYF	TGCGCCAGCAGCTTCGGCCTAGCGGGGGCCTACGAGCAGTACTTC
-	13	-	TRBV19	TRBJ1-1	CASSIGEGTEAFF	TGTGCCAGTAGTATTGGGGAGGGCACTGAAGCTTTCTTT
-	14	TRBD1	TRBV6-5	TRBJ1-1	CASSSDRGPRKAFF	TGTGCCAGCAGCTCCGACAGGGGGCCGCGCAAAGCTTTCTTT
-	13	-	TRBV6-4	TRBJ1-5	CASSLRSNQPQHF	TGTGCCAGCAGCCTAAGGTCCAATCAGCCCCAGCATTTT
-	14	-	TRBV5-1	TRBJ1-4	CASSPDGLNEKLFF	TGCGCCAGCAGCCCGGACGGTCTTAATGAAAAACTGTTTTTT
-	17	TRBD1	TRBV5-1	TRBJ1-2	CASSQGQVPSGPSGYTF	TGCGCCAGCAGCCAGGGACAGGTCCCTTCAGGTCCTTCCGGCTACACCTTC
-	15	-	TRBV4-1	TRBJ2-3	CASDPGLPAADTQYF	TGTGCCAGCGACCCGGGACTCCCCGCCGCAGATACGCAGTATTTT
-	13	-	TRBV5-1	TRBJ1-2	CASSPSANYGYTF	TGCGCCAGCAGCCCGTCAGCTAACTATGGCTACACCTTC